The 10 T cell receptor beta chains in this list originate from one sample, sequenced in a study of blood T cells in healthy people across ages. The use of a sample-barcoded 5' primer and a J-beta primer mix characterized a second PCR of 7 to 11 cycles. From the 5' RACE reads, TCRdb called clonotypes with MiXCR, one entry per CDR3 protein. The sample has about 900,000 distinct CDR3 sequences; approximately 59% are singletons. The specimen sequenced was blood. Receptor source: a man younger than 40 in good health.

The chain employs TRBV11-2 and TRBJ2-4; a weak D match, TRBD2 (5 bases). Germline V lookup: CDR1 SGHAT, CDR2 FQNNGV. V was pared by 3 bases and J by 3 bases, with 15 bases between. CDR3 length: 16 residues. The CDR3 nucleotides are TGTGCCAGCAGCTTCCTACGGTGGGGAGACAAAAACATTCAGTACTTC. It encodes CASSFLRWGDKNIQYF.

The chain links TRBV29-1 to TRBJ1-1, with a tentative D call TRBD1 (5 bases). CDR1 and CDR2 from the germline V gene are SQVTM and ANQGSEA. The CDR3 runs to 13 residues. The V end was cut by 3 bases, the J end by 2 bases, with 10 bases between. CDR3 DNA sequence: TGCAGCGTTGACACAGGTATTAACACTGAAGCTTTCTTT. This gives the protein CSVDTGINTEAFF.

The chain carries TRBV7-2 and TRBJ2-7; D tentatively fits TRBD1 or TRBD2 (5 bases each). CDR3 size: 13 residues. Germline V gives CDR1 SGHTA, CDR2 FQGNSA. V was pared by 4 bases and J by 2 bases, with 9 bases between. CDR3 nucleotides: TGTGCCAGCAGCTCCCGGGACGCCTACGAGCAGTACTTC. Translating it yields CASSSRDAYEQYF. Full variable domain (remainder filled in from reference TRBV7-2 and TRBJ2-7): GAGVSQSPSNKVTEKGKDVELRCDPISGHTALYWYRQSLGQGLEFLIYFQGNSAPDKSGLPSDRFSAERTGGSVSTLTIQRTQQEDSAVYLCASSSRDAYEQYFGPGTRLTVT.

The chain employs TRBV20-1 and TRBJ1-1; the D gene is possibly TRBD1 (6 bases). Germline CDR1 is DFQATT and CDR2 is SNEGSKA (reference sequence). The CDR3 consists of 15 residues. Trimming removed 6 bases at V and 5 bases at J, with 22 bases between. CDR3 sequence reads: CSAEQGKGPWTEAFF. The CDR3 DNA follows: TGCAGTGCGGAACAGGGAAAAGGTCCGTGGACTGAAGCTTTCTTT.

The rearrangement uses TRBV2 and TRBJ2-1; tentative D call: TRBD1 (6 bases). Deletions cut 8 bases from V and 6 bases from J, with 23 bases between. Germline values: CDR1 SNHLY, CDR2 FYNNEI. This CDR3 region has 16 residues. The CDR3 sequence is CASAIGQSGDGNEQFF. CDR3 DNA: TGTGCCAGCGCCATAGGACAGTCCGGTGATGGCAATGAGCAGTTCTTC. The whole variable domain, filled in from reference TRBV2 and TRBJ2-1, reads EPEVTQTPSHQVTQMGQEVILRCVPISNHLYFYWYRQILGQKVEFLVSFYNNEISEKSEIFDDQFSVERPDGSNFTLKIRSTKLEDSAMYFCASAIGQSGDGNEQFFGPGTRLTVL.

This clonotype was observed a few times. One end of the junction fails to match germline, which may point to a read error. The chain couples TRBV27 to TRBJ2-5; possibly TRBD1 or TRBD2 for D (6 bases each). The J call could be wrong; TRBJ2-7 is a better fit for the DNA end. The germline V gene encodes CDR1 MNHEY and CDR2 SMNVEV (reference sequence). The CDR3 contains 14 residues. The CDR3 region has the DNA TGTGCCGGCAGTTTATCGTGGAGGGGGTACGAGCAGTACTTC. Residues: CAGSLSWRGYEQYF.

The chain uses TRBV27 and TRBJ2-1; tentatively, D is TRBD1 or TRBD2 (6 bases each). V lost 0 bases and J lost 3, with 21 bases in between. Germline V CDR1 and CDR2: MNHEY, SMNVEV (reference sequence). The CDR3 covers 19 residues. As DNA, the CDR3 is TGTGCCAGCAGTTTATCGGCCCCGGAGACAGGAGGGAACTACAATGAGCAGTTCTTC. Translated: CASSLSAPETGGNYNEQFF.

In DNA, the CDR3 is TGTGCCAGCAGCCAGAAGCGACCCGATGGGGATACGCAGTATTTT. Translated, it gives CASSQKRPDGDTQYF. The chain combines TRBV14 with TRBJ2-3, with D unclear. The germline V and J ends were trimmed by 3 bases and 6 bases, with 16 bases remaining between them. Germline V CDR1 and CDR2: SGHDN, FVKESK. This CDR3 comprises 15 residues.

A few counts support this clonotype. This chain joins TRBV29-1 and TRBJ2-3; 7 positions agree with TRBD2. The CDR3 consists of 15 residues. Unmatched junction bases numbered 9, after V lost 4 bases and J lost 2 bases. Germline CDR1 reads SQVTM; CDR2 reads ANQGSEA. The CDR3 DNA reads TGCAGCGTTGTATTGGCGGGGGATAACACAGATACGCAGTATTTT. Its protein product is CSVVLAGDNTDTQYF.

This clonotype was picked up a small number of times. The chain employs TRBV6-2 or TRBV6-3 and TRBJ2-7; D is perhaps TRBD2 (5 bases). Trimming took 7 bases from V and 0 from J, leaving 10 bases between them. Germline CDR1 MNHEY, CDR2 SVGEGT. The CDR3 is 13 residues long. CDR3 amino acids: CASNHGISYEQYF. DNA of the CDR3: TGTGCCAGCAACCACGGGATCTCCTACGAGCAGTACTTC.